This T cell receptor (beta chain) was retrieved from a study of vaccination and CD4 T cells after COVID-19. The overall study: The study collected post-vaccine samples a median around 77 days after dose two, with a range of 14 to 241.

Treatment defined: roughly 10-day PBMC culture with coronavirus spike peptide pools or control peptides (ViraFEST assay). Pre-COVID-19 pandemic sampling (2011-2018) yielded the unexposed donor's CD4+ T cells. An Oncomine TCR Beta short-read assay was used to sequence the DNA from cultured CD4+ T cells. Each CDR3 protein is one row after TCRdb ran MiXCR on the PCR reads. The repertoire holds some 5,800 distinct CDR3 sequences, 27% seen once, with approximately 17% in the top ten. Remarks on this clonotype: Its antigen is as yet unknown.

This sequence originates from a human donor in good health. The specimen sequenced was CD4+ T cells from blood, cultured in vitro.

The CDR3 nucleotides are TGTGCCAGCAGTGGGGCTTCGTCCCAGCATTTT. It encodes CASSGASSQHF. This chain joins TRBV28 and TRBJ1-5, with D possibly matching TRBD1 (5 bases). Germline loops: CDR1 MDHEN, CDR2 SYDVKM. The CDR3 runs to 11 residues. V lost 5 bases and J 11 bases, leaving 10 bases between the germline ends.